Each of the 27 T cell receptor beta chains below was sequenced from the same sample in a study of cytomegalovirus exposure and HLA in healthy donors. PCR amplification relied on 60 Vbeta primers (plus 13 Jbeta primers). Using immunoSEQ multiplex PCR, the repertoire was profiled, and TCRdb retains in-frame clones only, with some absent. Altogether some 67,000 clones are present, 75% being singletons, with the ten largest covering about 8%. Specimen: PBMCs. The source of these receptors is a man aged 55 to 70 in good health and CMV-seropositive.

This clone was observed a few times. The V call is TRBV9, the J call TRBJ1-2; D uncertain. The CDR3 has 14 amino acids. Trimming stripped 0 bases from V and 5 bases from J, with 11 bases between. Germline V CDR1 and CDR2: SGDLS, YYNGEE. The CDR3 is CASSVDPGSYGYTF. The CDR3 region has the DNA TGTGCCAGCAGCGTAGACCCCGGGTCATATGGCTACACCTTC.

This sequence joins TRBV5-4 and TRBJ1-2; D may be TRBD1 (6 bases). Germline values: CDR1 SGHNT, CDR2 YYREEE (reference sequence). There are 16 residues in the CDR3. Trimming removed 4 bases from V and 8 bases from J, with 24 bases in between. The CDR3 protein is CASSQATPGTMEGYTF. The CDR3 region has the DNA TGTGCCAGCAGCCAAGCCACCCCCGGGACAATGGAAGGCTACACCTTC.

Concerning this clone: One end of the junction varies from germline; a read error may be responsible. V is TRBV7-7 and J is TRBJ2-1; D call uncertain. CDR3 length: 13 amino acids. Germline-derived CDR1 and CDR2 are SSHAT and FNYEAQ (reference sequence). The CDR3 protein is CASSSNRDNEQFF. The CDR3 nucleotides are TGTGCTAGCAGCTCAAACCGCGACAATGAGCAGTTCTTC.

This clone was counted a few times. The chain recombines TRBV19 with TRBJ2-3; tentatively, D is TRBD2 (7 bases). Germline V gene lookup returns CDR1 LNHDA and CDR2 SQIVND (reference sequence). With 3 bases removed from V and 4 bases from J, the gap between germline ends came to 14 bases. This CDR3 has 15 amino acids. The CDR3 protein is CASSMIGGGADTQYF. The CDR3 nucleotides are TGTGCCAGTAGTATGATTGGCGGGGGCGCAGATACGCAGTATTTT.

The chain uses TRBV13 and TRBJ2-7; 7 nucleotides line up with TRBD1. Germline lookup yields CDR1 PRHDT and CDR2 FYEKMQ (reference sequence). The CDR3 has 14 amino acids. The V gene end was trimmed by 1 base and the J gene end by 9 bases; junction bases not matched to a gene: 9. The CDR3 sequence is CASSLAKTGKGQYF. The DNA of the CDR3 is TGTGCCAGCAGCTTAGCGAAGACAGGGAAGGGGCAGTACTTC.

V usage is TRBV7-9 and J usage is TRBJ1-1, with D perhaps TRBD1 (6 bases). In germline, CDR1 is SEHNR, CDR2 FQNEAQ (reference sequence). V was pared by 5 bases and J by 4 bases, with 17 bases between. The CDR3 contains 15 residues. CDR3 protein: CASSREGGQSTEAFF. CDR3 DNA sequence: TGTGCCAGCAGCCGGGAGGGGGGGCAAAGCACTGAAGCTTTCTTT.

The chain combines TRBV7-9 with TRBJ1-5; D is unclear. Trimming took 5 bases from V and 0 from J, leaving 14 bases between them. The CDR3 length is 16 residues. Germline V gives CDR1 SEHNR, CDR2 FQNEAQ (reference sequence). CDR3 loop: CASSPGSSFSNQPQHF. The CDR3 nucleotides read TGTGCCAGCAGCCCTGGCAGTAGCTTTAGCAATCAGCCCCAGCATTTT.

J is TRBJ1-1 and V is TRBV6-1, with 8 bases that match TRBD1. The CDR3 covers 16 residues. Germline V gene lookup returns CDR1 MNHNS and CDR2 SASEGT. The trim removed 1 base at V and 1 base at J, leaving 5 bases unmatched. The CDR3 is CASSEGWGTGNTEAFF. CDR3 nucleotides: TGTGCCAGCAGTGAAGGTTGGGGGACAGGGAACACTGAAGCTTTCTTT.

V is TRBV5-1 and J is TRBJ1-1, with D perhaps matching TRBD1 (6 bases). Per germline, CDR1 SGHRS and CDR2 YFSETQ. The CDR3 length is 15 residues. The V end was cut by 1 base, the J end by 1 base, with 11 bases between. The chain's CDR3 is CASSLLDSSNTEAFF. DNA for the CDR3: TGCGCCAGCAGCTTGCTGGACAGTTCGAACACTGAAGCTTTCTTT.

J is TRBJ2-7 and V is TRBV6-1; 8 nucleotides align to TRBD2. Germline trimming cut 0 bases from V and 4 bases from J; bases unmatched to any gene: 14. Germline CDR1 MNHNS, CDR2 SASEGT. The CDR3 is 18 residues long. The CDR3 loop is CASSEALSGRGGGYEQYF. The CDR3 DNA reads TGTGCCAGCAGTGAAGCCCTTTCGGGGAGAGGCGGGGGGTACGAGCAGTACTTC.

The sample holds one count of this clone. This rearrangement joins TRBV5-1 to TRBJ2-7; D is perhaps TRBD2 (6 bases). This CDR3 is built from 18 residues. Germline lookup yields CDR1 SGHRS and CDR2 YFSETQ. Trimming shortened V by 0 bases and J by 0 bases, and 19 bases separated the two germline ends. The CDR3 DNA reads TGCGCCAGCAGCTTGGGAATTAGCGGTGGAGGCTCCTCCTACGAGCAGTACTTC. Encoded protein: CASSLGISGGGSSYEQYF.

The rearrangement uses TRBV7-8 and TRBJ2-1; tentatively, D is TRBD2 (5 bases). Trimming left V 5 bases short and J 4 bases short, with 18 bases between. This CDR3 region has 16 residues. Germline V gene sequence: CDR1 SGHVS, CDR2 FQNEAQ. The CDR3 DNA reads TGTGCCAGCAGCCTTGAGGTGAGGACTGCGTACAATGAGCAGTTCTTC. As protein: CASSLEVRTAYNEQFF.

About this clone: One end of the junction does not line up with germline, which may come from a read error. The chain joins TRBV7-9 to TRBJ1-2; 7 nucleotides align to TRBD1. This CDR3 has 16 amino acids. Germline loops: CDR1 SEHNR, CDR2 FQNEAQ (reference sequence). CDR3 bases: TGTTCCAGCAGCTTAGCCCCCGACAGCCAGGGGGATGGCTACACCTTC. This codes for CSSSLAPDSQGDGYTF.

The chain carries TRBV7-9 and TRBJ1-4, with 8 bases lining up with TRBD1. CDR3 size: 18 residues. Unmatched junction bases numbered 10, after V lost 0 bases and J lost 4 bases. Germline CDR1 SEHNR, CDR2 FQNEAQ (reference sequence). CDR3 protein: CASSLALTGVRGNEKLFF. In nucleotides, the CDR3 is TGTGCCAGCAGCTTAGCACTGACAGGGGTCCGTGGTAATGAAAAACTGTTTTTT.

The V and J genes are TRBV5-5 and TRBJ2-7; possibly TRBD1 for D (6 bases). The CDR3 consists of 13 residues. Germline V gives CDR1 SGHKS, CDR2 YYEKEE (reference sequence). The germline V and J ends were trimmed by 0 bases and 4 bases, with 8 bases remaining between them. CDR3 DNA sequence: TGTGCCAGCAGCTTGGGACAGGAGTACGAGCAGTACTTC. Amino acids: CASSLGQEYEQYF.

This chain links TRBV5-1 with TRBJ1-6; TRBD1 agrees at 8 bases. Looked up from germline, CDR1 is SGHRS and CDR2 is YFSETQ. This CDR3 has 15 residues. The J segment lost 8 bases and the V segment lost 3 bases, leaving 7 bases of the junction unmatched. The CDR3 reads CASSSRQGSDSPLHF. The CDR3 DNA reads TGCGCCAGCAGCTCTAGACAGGGGAGCGATTCACCCCTCCACTTT.

This sequence joins TRBV11-3 and TRBJ1-1; maybe TRBD1 (6 bases). Germline lookup yields CDR1 SGHNT and CDR2 YENEEA. This CDR3 has 14 residues. The V and J ends lost 0 bases and 10 bases respectively, with 15 bases between them. The chain's CDR3 is CASSLDRQVIGAFF. In nucleotides, the CDR3 is TGTGCCAGCAGCTTAGATCGACAGGTTATAGGAGCTTTCTTT. Looking up the rest from reference TRBV11-3 and TRBJ1-1 gives the full variable domain: EAGVVQSPRYKIIEKKQPVAFWCNPISGHNTLYWYLQNLGQGPELLIRYENEEAVDDSQLPKDRFSAERLKGVDSTLKIQPAELGDSAVYLCASSLDRQVIGAFFGQGTRLTVV.

The CDR3: CASRETGNTEAFF. CDR3 nucleotides: TGTGCCAGCAGAGAGACAGGGAACACTGAAGCTTTCTTT. This chain uses TRBV7-8 with TRBJ1-1, with D possibly TRBD1 on 6 matching bases. The germline V gene encodes CDR1 SGHVS and CDR2 FQNEAQ. Trimming removed 6 bases at V and 1 base at J, with 9 bases between. CDR3 length equals 13 residues.

This clone has more than one count but fewer than ten. This rearrangement joins TRBV18 to TRBJ1-4, with 9 bases matching TRBD1. CDR3 length: 17 residues. V shed 6 bases, J shed 7 bases, and the junction held 15 bases outside the gene matches. Germline-derived CDR1 and CDR2 are KGHSH and LQKENI. The CDR3 nucleotides are TGTGCCAGCTCTCCGGGACAGGGCATACAGGAAGGTGAAAAACTGTTTTTT. It is translated as CASSPGQGIQEGEKLFF.

The chain joins TRBV5-4 to TRBJ2-1, with TRBD1 matching over 11 bases. The CDR3 has 14 amino acids. With 4 bases clipped from V and 7 bases from J, the junction kept 4 bases outside the gene matches. Germline CDR1 reads SGHNT; CDR2 reads YYREEE (reference sequence). The DNA of the CDR3 is TGTGCCAGCAGCCCGGACAGGGGGCGAAATGAGCAGTTCTTC. It translates to CASSPDRGRNEQFF. The complete variable domain, with remaining parts taken from reference TRBV5-4 and TRBJ2-1, reads ETGVTQSPTHLIKTRGQQVTLRCSSQSGHNTVSWYQQALGQGPQFIFQYYREEENGRGNFPPRFSGLQFPNYSSELNVNALELDDSALYLCASSPDRGRNEQFFGPGTRLTVL.

This sequence joins TRBV9 and TRBJ1-5; D uncertain. Germline V gene data show CDR1 as SGDLS and CDR2 as YYNGEE. With 0 bases removed from V and 7 bases from J, the gap between germline ends came to 11 bases. This CDR3 comprises 14 residues. The CDR3 DNA is TGTGCCAGCAGCGTAGGAAACGCCTACCAGCCCCAGCATTTT. The encoded protein is CASSVGNAYQPQHF. The variable domain in full, with the rest retrieved from reference TRBV9 and TRBJ1-5, is DSGVTQTPKHLITATGQRVTLRCSPRSGDLSVYWYQQSLDQGLQFLIQYYNGEERAKGNILERFSAQQFPDLHSELNLSSLELGDSALYFCASSVGNAYQPQHFGDGTRLSIL.

The chain links TRBV27 to TRBJ2-7, with TRBD2 matching 7 bases. Germline CDR1 and CDR2: MNHEY and SMNVEV (reference sequence). Germline trimming cut 0 bases from V and 2 bases from J; bases unmatched to any gene: 13. The CDR3 covers 18 residues. The CDR3, as DNA: TGTGCCAGCAGTTTATCCGCTAGTTCAGGCGGGAGCCCCTACGAGCAGTACTTC. Protein: CASSLSASSGGSPYEQYF.

This clone was detected only a few times. V gene TRBV7-2 combines with J gene TRBJ1-3; 8 bases are a match to TRBD1. J was trimmed by 3 bases and V by 5 bases; bases with no gene match: 6. The length of the CDR3 is 15 residues. Germline CDR1 is SGHTA and CDR2 is FQGNSA. The CDR3 DNA is TGTGCCAGCAGCCCAGGCGGGACAGGTGGAAACACCATATATTTT. It is translated as CASSPGGTGGNTIYF.

The chain couples TRBV7-2 to TRBJ1-5; D not certain. The V end was cut by 5 bases, the J end by 3 bases, with 23 bases between. The CDR3 sequence is 18 residues long. Germline-derived CDR1 and CDR2 are SGHTA and FQGNSA. DNA for the CDR3: TGTGCCAGCAGCCTTTCCGGGAGAGGAGCAGCGTACAATCAGCCCCAGCATTTT. Translation: CASSLSGRGAAYNQPQHF.

Comment on this clone: Germline is not matched at one junction end, which may reflect a read error. J is TRBJ2-1 and V is TRBV7-8; 11 nucleotides line up with TRBD2. CDR3 length: 15 residues. CDR1 and CDR2 (germline): SGHVS, FQNEAQ. Here the CDR3 reads CASSLAGGVYNEQFF. CDR3 coding DNA: TGTGCCAGCAGCCTAGCGGGAGGCGTTTACAATGAGCAGTTCTTC.

The rearrangement links TRBV25-1 to TRBJ2-1; 7 bases fit TRBD1. Per the germline V gene, CDR1 is MGHDK and CDR2 is SYGVNS. The CDR3 spans 12 residues. V lost 7 bases and J lost 6; bases outside the gene matches: 3. CDR3 sequence (DNA): TGTGCCAGCACTGACAGGGTCAATGAGCAGTTCTTC. The encoded protein is CASTDRVNEQFF.

V gene TRBV6-6 combines with J gene TRBJ1-2; 8 nucleotides agree with TRBD1. The CDR3 length is 14 residues. The V gene's germline CDR1 is MNHNY and CDR2 SVGAGI (reference sequence). V was clipped by 5 bases and J by 6 bases; unmatched bases: 8. CDR3 protein: CASSQRTGRNGYTF. CDR3 DNA sequence: TGTGCCAGCAGTCAAAGGACAGGGAGGAATGGCTACACCTTC.